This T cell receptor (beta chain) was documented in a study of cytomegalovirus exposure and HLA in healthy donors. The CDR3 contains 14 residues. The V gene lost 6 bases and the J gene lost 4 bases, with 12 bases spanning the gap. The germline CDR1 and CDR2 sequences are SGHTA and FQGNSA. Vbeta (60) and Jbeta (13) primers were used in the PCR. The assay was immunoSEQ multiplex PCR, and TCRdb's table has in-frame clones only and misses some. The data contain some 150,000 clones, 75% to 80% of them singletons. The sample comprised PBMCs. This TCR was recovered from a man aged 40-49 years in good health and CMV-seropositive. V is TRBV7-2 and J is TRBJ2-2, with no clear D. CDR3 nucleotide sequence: TGTGCCAGCAGTTACCGGTCGGGCACCGGGGAGCTGTTTTTT. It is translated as CASSYRSGTGELFF.